This is a list of T cell receptor beta chains from one sample in a study of shared clonotypes between healthy human individuals. The table came from immunoSEQ multiplex PCR; TCRdb's copy has only in-frame clones and leaves some out. The table shows roughly 550,000 clones, with about 95% occurring only once. Source material: naive CD8+ T cells sorted from blood. Source of these receptors: a woman younger than 45 in good health. The CDR3 runs from the conserved cysteine through the conserved F or W. D genes are given only for firm matches. The size field is filled for only some rows; it gives once, few, many or a size class.

- - TRBJ2-2 TRBV27 CASSSRDTLNTGELFF TGTGCCAGCAGTTCCCGGGACACCCTGAACACCGGGGAGCTGTTTTTT
- - TRBJ2-7 TRBV7-7 CASSPDRFNEQYF TGTGCCAGCAGCCCCGATCGATTTAACGAGCAGTACTTC
- - TRBJ1-6 TRBV14 CASSQDFSLPLQHYNSPLHF TGTGCCAGCAGCCAAGACTTTAGCCTTCCTTTGCAGCACTATAATTCACCCCTCCACTTT
TRBD1 - TRBJ2-2 TRBV19 CATTGGNTGELFF TGTGCCACAACAGGGGGCAACACCGGGGAGCTGTTTTTT
TRBD2 - TRBJ2-1 TRBV5-6 CASSWGLADSYNEQFF TGTGCCAGCAGCTGGGGACTAGCGGACTCCTACAATGAGCAGTTCTTC
- once TRBJ1-1 TRBV27 CASSPALNTEAFF TGTGCCAGCAGCCCAGCCTTGAACACTGAAGCTTTCTTT
- once TRBJ2-3 TRBV27 CASSLGTPDTQYF TGTGCCAGCAGTTTAGGAACCCCAGATACGCAGTATTTT
- - TRBJ1-2 TRBV6-5 CASRDDRSSYGYTF TGTGCCAGCAGGGACGACAGGAGCAGCTATGGCTACACCTTC
TRBD2 - TRBJ2-2 TRBV11-2 CASGLAGTNTGELFF TGTGCCAGCGGTTTAGCGGGGACGAACACCGGGGAGCTGTTTTTT
- - TRBJ2-4 TRBV28 CASSSRPWGNIQYF TGTGCCAGCAGTTCGAGGCCTTGGGGAAACATTCAGTACTTC
- - TRBJ2-7 TRBV29-1 CSVEGGDGPGYEQYF TGCAGCGTTGAAGGGGGGGACGGACCCGGATACGAGCAGTACTTC
- - TRBJ1-2 TRBV27 CASSVGGANYGYTF TGTGCCAGCAGTGTAGGAGGGGCTAACTATGGCTACACCTTC
- - TRBJ1-1 TRBV21-1 CASSVPGQGNTEAFF TGTGCCAGCAGCGTCCCGGGACAGGGGAACACTGAAGCTTTCTTT
- - TRBJ2-2 TRBV5-1 CASSLVTSSGELFF TGCGCCAGCAGCTTGGTAACTAGCTCCGGGGAGCTGTTTTTT
- - TRBJ2-3 TRBV9 CASSVEGAYTDTQYF TGTGCCAGCAGCGTAGAAGGGGCTTACACAGATACGCAGTATTTT
- - TRBJ2-1 TRBV13 CASSLADSGDLDGREQFF TGTGCCAGCAGCTTAGCGGACTCGGGCGATCTTGATGGGCGGGAGCAGTTCTTC
TRBD2 - TRBJ2-7 TRBV11-2 CASSLAQGLSYEQYF TGTGCCAGCAGCTTAGCCCAGGGACTATCCTACGAGCAGTACTTC
TRBD2 - TRBJ2-1 TRBV5-4 CASSLVAGMYNEQFF TGTGCCAGCAGCTTGGTAGCGGGAATGTACAATGAGCAGTTCTTC
- - TRBJ1-3 TRBV27 CASSLSPGTSGNTIYF TGTGCCAGCAGTTTATCTCCAGGGACCTCTGGAAACACCATATATTTT
- - TRBJ2-1 TRBV7-8 CASSLVISGRDPYNEQFF TGTGCCAGCAGCTTAGTTATATCTGGGCGGGACCCCTACAATGAGCAGTTCTTC
- once TRBJ2-7 TRBV4-1 CASSQGDSYEQYF TGCGCCAGCAGCCAGGGGGATTCCTACGAGCAGTACTTC
- - TRBJ2-1 TRBV2 CASKGRPNNEQFF TGTGCCAGCAAGGGGCGGCCCAACAATGAGCAGTTCTTC
TRBD2 - TRBJ2-7 TRBV7-2 CASSLAIAGGYEQYF TGTGCCAGCAGCTTAGCAATAGCGGGAGGTTACGAGCAGTACTTC
TRBD2 - TRBJ2-1 TRBV4-2 CASSQEVAGVHEQFF TGTGCCAGCAGCCAAGAGGTAGCGGGAGTTCATGAGCAGTTCTTC
TRBD2 - TRBJ2-2 TRBV9 CASSVGAGGVGELFF TGTGCCAGCAGCGTAGGAGCGGGAGGGGTTGGGGAGCTGTTTTTT
- - TRBJ2-7 TRBV19 CASSIGVAGLTYEQYF TGTGCCAGTAGTATAGGTGTCGCAGGTCTGACCTACGAGCAGTACTTC
- - TRBJ2-5 TRBV11-2 CASTQTGLEETQYF TGTGCCAGCACTCAAACGGGTCTGGAAGAGACCCAGTACTTC
- - TRBJ2-1 TRBV29-1 CSVSDYNEQFF TGCAGCGTTTCGGATTACAATGAGCAGTTCTTC
TRBD2 - TRBJ2-7 TRBV2 CASSEGGRAIHEQYF TGTGCCAGCAGTGAAGGGGGGAGGGCCATCCACGAGCAGTACTTC
- - TRBJ1-1 TRBV9 CASSVVGGFTEAFF TGTGCCAGCAGCGTAGTCGGGGGCTTCACTGAAGCTTTCTTT
- - TRBJ2-1 TRBV28 CASSFLVEQFF TGTGCCAGCAGTTTTTTGGTTGAGCAGTTCTTC
- - TRBJ2-7 TRBV27 CASSLFSRVYAGLDEQYF TGTGCCAGCAGTTTATTCTCGAGGGTCTATGCAGGCCTAGACGAGCAGTACTTC
- - TRBJ1-3 TRBV28 CASGRSYLSGNTIYF TGTGCCTCCGGACGGAGCTATCTCTCTGGAAACACCATATATTTT
- once TRBJ2-1 TRBV7-3 CASSDLGVSNEQFF TGTGCCAGCAGTGACTTGGGGGTGAGCAATGAGCAGTTCTTC
- - TRBJ1-4 TRBV25-1 CASSERRGSTNEKLFF TGTGCCAGCAGTGAACGACGGGGATCAACTAATGAAAAACTGTTTTTT
- - TRBJ2-7 TRBV27 CASSLSSGIPYEQYF TGTGCCAGCAGTTTATCGTCAGGGATCCCCTACGAGCAGTACTTC
TRBD1 - TRBJ2-7 TRBV11-2 CASRRTGAYEQYF TGTGCCAGCAGACGGACAGGAGCCTACGAGCAGTACTTC
TRBD2 - TRBJ2-7 TRBV4-1 CASSQLADNEQYF TGCGCCAGCAGCCAACTAGCGGATAACGAGCAGTACTTC
- - TRBJ2-7 TRBV27 CASSPNSYLSSYEQYF TGTGCCAGCAGTCCCAATTCTTACTTGTCCTCCTACGAGCAGTACTTC
- - TRBJ2-7 TRBV19 CASSTRRAWYEQYF TGTGCCAGTAGTACCAGGAGGGCCTGGTACGAGCAGTACTTC
- - TRBJ2-1 TRBV6-6 CASSYTRITLYNEQFF TGTGCCAGCAGTTACACCCGGATCACTCTCTACAATGAGCAGTTCTTC
- - TRBJ2-7 TRBV15 CATSREGSYEQYF TGTGCCACCAGCAGAGAAGGGAGCTACGAGCAGTACTTC
TRBD1 - TRBJ2-7 TRBV4-1 CASSQSQGASSYEQYF TGCGCCAGCAGCCAGTCACAGGGGGCGAGTTCCTACGAGCAGTACTTC
TRBD2 - TRBJ2-5 TRBV16 CASSQSEGRLARRYF TGTGCCAGCAGCCAATCAGAGGGGAGACTAGCTCGGCGGTACTTC
- - TRBJ2-7 TRBV11-2 CASSLAGYEQYF TGTGCCAGCAGCTTAGCCGGGTACGAGCAGTACTTC
- - TRBJ2-7 TRBV30 CAWRDGWSYEQYF TGTGCCTGGAGGGACGGTTGGTCGTACGAGCAGTACTTC
- - TRBJ2-7 TRBV7-9 CASSLGGAEQYF TGTGCCAGCAGCTTAGGGGGGGCGGAGCAGTACTTC
- - TRBJ2-6 TRBV27 CASSLGRGTSGANVLTF TGTGCCAGCAGTTTAGGCAGGGGCACCTCTGGGGCCAACGTCCTGACTTTC
- - TRBJ2-2 TRBV27 CASSLRASNTGELFF TGTGCCAGCAGTTTACGGGCGTCGAACACCGGGGAGCTGTTTTTT
TRBD2 - TRBJ2-3 TRBV28 CASSFLPSGTIHLLDTQYF TGTGCCAGCAGTTTCCTCCCTAGCGGAACCATTCATTTGCTAGATACGCAGTATTTT
- - TRBJ2-6 TRBV27 CASSLIGQANVLTF TGTGCCAGCAGTTTGATTGGGCAGGCCAACGTCCTGACTTTC
TRBD1 - TRBJ2-1 TRBV4-1 CASSGTGGNEQFF TGCGCCAGCAGCGGTACAGGGGGCAATGAGCAGTTCTTC
- - TRBJ2-7 TRBV7-8 CASRRDLPGAEQYF TGTGCCAGCAGACGCGACCTTCCCGGGGCCGAGCAGTACTTC
TRBD1 - TRBJ2-5 TRBV10-3 CAISETGVEETQYF TGTGCCATCAGTGAAACAGGGGTGGAGGAGACCCAGTACTTC